These 22 T cell receptor beta chains share one sample of origin, sequenced in a study of vaccination effects on CD4 cells after COVID-19. Having been cultured for around nine days, the cells underwent CD4+ T cell isolation. Clones were sequenced by immunoSEQ multiplex PCR, and TCRdb holds only the in-frame ones, with some missing. The sample carries roughly 34,000 clones, around 70% recorded once. No antigen has been identified for these receptors. The sample was CD4+ T cells from PBMCs cultured without peptide, taken before COVID-19 vaccination. The receptors stem from a human donor who received a COVID-19 vaccine.

This chain joins TRBV6-5 and TRBJ1-4; tentatively, D is TRBD1 (6 bases). CDR3 length equals 14 residues. Trimming left V 0 bases short and J 8 bases short, with 10 bases between. Germline V gene data show CDR1 as MNHEY and CDR2 as SVGAGI. The CDR3 region is CASSYSYRVEKLFF. CDR3 DNA: TGTGCCAGCAGTTACTCTTACAGGGTAGAAAAACTGTTTTTT.

The chain joins TRBV25-1 to TRBJ2-7; 11 nucleotides match TRBD2. In germline, CDR1 is MGHDK, CDR2 SYGVNS. The ends lost 7 bases at V and 6 bases at J; junction bases unmatched: 8. The CDR3 sequence is 14 residues long. The CDR3 coding sequence is TGTGCCAGCATCGATAGCGGGGGGGCCTCCGAGCAGTACTTC. Residues: CASIDSGGASEQYF.

The chain couples TRBV6-5 to TRBJ2-7; 8 bases align to TRBD2. The CDR3 runs to 15 residues. V was pared by 0 bases and J by 3 bases, with 4 bases of the junction left unmatched. CDR1 and CDR2 from the germline V gene are MNHEY and SVGAGI. CDR3 sequence (DNA): TGTGCCAGCAGTTACTCCGGCGGGGGGAACTACGAGCAGTACTTC. Its translation is CASSYSGGGNYEQYF.

The chain combines TRBV5-1 with TRBJ2-5; D gene uncertain. The CDR3 runs to 15 residues. Germline-derived CDR1 and CDR2 are SGHRS and YFSETQ. V was shortened by 3 bases and J by 5 bases, with 17 bases between the two germline ends. The CDR3 sequence is CASSSDGLSWETQYF. The CDR3 DNA is TGCGCCAGCAGCTCCGACGGGCTTTCTTGGGAGACCCAGTACTTC.

This clone is a singleton in its sample. The rearrangement uses TRBV5-1 and TRBJ1-1; D ambiguous. The germline V gene has CDR1 SGHRS and CDR2 YFSETQ. The CDR3 runs 12 residues. With 2 bases removed from V and 3 bases from J, the gap between germline ends came to 5 bases. CDR3: CASSFVDTEAFF. The CDR3 DNA follows: TGCGCCAGCAGCTTCGTCGACACTGAAGCTTTCTTT.

This chain uses TRBV10-3 with TRBJ2-3; 16 nucleotides align to TRBD2. Germline CDR1 and CDR2: ENHRY and SYGVKD. V lost 6 bases and J lost 6; bases outside the gene matches: 12. The CDR3 is 18 residues long. The CDR3 sequence: CAIRGTSGGVALTDTQYF. In nucleotides, the CDR3 is TGTGCCATCAGGGGGACTAGCGGGGGGGTTGCGTTAACCGATACGCAGTATTTT.

This clone has just a few counts. The rearrangement links TRBV7-9 to TRBJ2-2; D gene uncertain. Per germline, CDR1 SEHNR and CDR2 FQNEAQ (reference sequence). V was trimmed by 5 bases and J by 7 bases, leaving 11 bases between them. This CDR3 has 13 residues. In DNA form, the CDR3 reads TGTGCCAGCAGCCTAGAGTCGGTCGGGGAGCTGTTTTTT. Protein: CASSLESVGELFF.

The chain employs TRBV3-1 (or the pseudogene TRBV3-2) and TRBJ2-1, with D perhaps TRBD1 (6 bases). The V gene's germline CDR1 is LGHDT and CDR2 YNNKEL (reference sequence). V gave up 4 bases and J gave up 1 base, with 8 bases separating them. This CDR3 region has 14 residues. CDR3 sequence (DNA): TGTGCCAGCAGCCGAAGGGGGTCCTACAATGAGCAGTTCTTC. Amino acid sequence: CASSRRGSYNEQFF.

Concerning this clone: The same CDR3 is also encoded by other DNA sequences in this sample. The V gene is TRBV6-1, the J gene TRBJ1-6; no firm D call. Trimming stripped 3 bases from V and 8 bases from J, with 8 bases between. In germline, CDR1 is MNHNS, CDR2 SASEGT. This CDR3 has 13 amino acids. As DNA, the CDR3 is TGTGCCAGCAGTGAGGTCCGGGATTCACCCCTCCACTTT. Translated: CASSEVRDSPLHF.

This clone was counted between two and nine times. The V call is TRBV29-1, the J call TRBJ2-2, with 7 bases aligning to TRBD1. Germline V gives CDR1 SQVTM, CDR2 ANQGSEA. The CDR3 extends over 14 amino acids. Trimming took 2 bases from V and 6 from J; bases not matched to a gene: 6. CDR3 nucleotide sequence: TGCAGCGTTGAAAATCCCGGGACAGCCGGGGAGCTGTTTTTT. Translated, it gives CSVENPGTAGELFF.

The sample holds a few counts of this clone. This chain's CDR3 is CASMGQLYEQYF. CDR3 DNA: TGTGCCAGTATGGGACAGCTATACGAGCAGTACTTC. This sequence joins TRBV19 and TRBJ2-7; 7 bases are a match to TRBD1. In germline, CDR1 is LNHDA, CDR2 SQIVND (reference sequence). The CDR3 covers 12 residues. V lost 7 bases to trimming and J lost 4 bases; unmatched junction nucleotides: 4. The full variable domain, in which reference TRBV19 and TRBJ2-7 provide the parts outside the CDR3, is DGGITQSPKYLFRKEGQNVTLSCEQNLNHDAMYWYRQDPGQGLRLIYYSQIVNDFQKGDIAEGYSVSREKKESFPLTVTSAQKNPTAFYLCASMGQLYEQYFGPGTRLTVT.

The CDR3 nucleotides read TGCGCCAGCAGCCTGGGACAGGAAACAGACGAGCAGTACTTC. This encodes CASSLGQETDEQYF. This sequence joins TRBV5-1 and TRBJ2-7, with 8 nucleotides matching TRBD1. This CDR3 is 14 amino acids long. Trimming took 4 bases from V and 5 from J; bases not matched to a gene: 8. The V gene's germline CDR1 is SGHRS and CDR2 YFSETQ.

CDR3 residues: CASSQETGGCNEQFF. The CDR3 DNA is TGCGCCAGCAGTCAAGAAACAGGGGGCTGCAATGAGCAGTTCTTC. V and J are TRBV23-1 and TRBJ2-1; TRBD1 agrees at 9 bases. TRBV23-1 is recorded as an ORF, its role being uncertain. CDR3 size: 15 residues. The junction had 5 bases not matched to a gene; V was cut back by 2 bases and J by 6 bases.

The gene calls are TRBV25-1 and TRBJ1-2, with D hard to call. The CDR3 runs 13 residues. CDR1 MGHDK and CDR2 SYGVNS come from the germline V gene. The V end was cut by 9 bases, the J end by 4 bases, with 15 bases between. The CDR3 reads CASRSQVTYGYTF. The CDR3 nucleotides read TGTGCCAGTCGATCTCAGGTTACCTATGGCTACACCTTC.

The J gene is TRBJ2-3, the V gene TRBV3-1 (or the pseudogene TRBV3-2); no definite D call. Germline V gives CDR1 LGHDT, CDR2 YNNKEL (reference sequence). The germline V and J ends were trimmed by 3 bases and 0 bases, with 13 bases remaining between them. The length of the CDR3 is 16 residues. This chain's CDR3 is CASSHLVSTSTDTQYF. The CDR3, as DNA: TGTGCCAGCAGCCACCTGGTCTCGACGAGCACAGATACGCAGTATTTT.

The rearrangement uses TRBV5-1 and TRBJ1-1; tentatively, D is TRBD1 (5 bases). The V gene's germline CDR1 is SGHRS and CDR2 YFSETQ. The V and J ends lost 2 bases and 7 bases respectively, with 15 bases between them. CDR3 size: 14 residues. This CDR3 is CASSFDSSTVEAFF. The CDR3 coding sequence is TGCGCCAGCAGCTTCGACAGCAGTACAGTTGAAGCTTTCTTT.

In its sample, this clone was seen once. This rearrangement joins TRBV18 to TRBJ1-2, with a possible D match to TRBD1 (6 bases). Germline V gene sequence: CDR1 KGHSH, CDR2 LQKENI. The CDR3 is made up of 16 amino acids. V gave up 6 bases and J gave up 1 base, with 18 bases separating them. This CDR3 reads CASSPQGRLYNYGYTF. For the CDR3, the DNA is TGTGCCAGCTCCCCTCAGGGGCGCTTATATAACTATGGCTACACCTTC.

The CDR3: CSVEDLREYQETQYF. The CDR3 coding sequence is TGCAGCGTTGAAGATCTGCGGGAGTACCAAGAGACCCAGTACTTC. The genes are TRBV29-1 and TRBJ2-5; 7 nucleotides align to TRBD2. Germline loops: CDR1 SQVTM, CDR2 ANQGSEA. Trimming cost V 0 bases and J 0 bases; bases outside gene matches: 4. There are 15 residues in the CDR3.

The chain is built from TRBV3-1 (or the pseudogene TRBV3-2) and TRBJ1-2; possibly TRBD1 for D (5 bases). Germline V CDR1 and CDR2: LGHDT, YNNKEL (reference sequence). CDR3 length equals 13 residues. V gave up 7 bases and J gave up 8 bases, with 17 bases separating them. The CDR3 sequence: CASTSTWDEGYTF. Here the CDR3 DNA reads TGTGCCAGCACCTCAACTTGGGACGAGGGCTACACCTTC.

V gene TRBV7-9 combines with J gene TRBJ2-1; no definite D call. CDR1 is SEHNR and CDR2 is FQNEAQ in the germline V gene (reference sequence). The CDR3 is made up of 13 amino acids. The V and J ends lost 1 base and 10 bases respectively, with 11 bases between them. CDR3 protein: CASSLVLDGEQFF. DNA for the CDR3: TGTGCCAGCAGCTTAGTTCTAGATGGGGAGCAGTTCTTC.

The chain is built from TRBV10-1 and TRBJ2-1; maybe TRBD2 (5 bases). Germline V lookup: CDR1 WNHNN, CDR2 SYGVQD (reference sequence). V shed 3 bases and J shed 8 bases, with 20 bases lying between them. This CDR3 has 16 residues. This chain's CDR3 is CASSESETTFPYEQFF. The DNA for the CDR3 is TGCGCCAGCAGTGAATCGGAGACTACCTTCCCCTATGAGCAGTTCTTC.

The V gene is TRBV28, the J gene TRBJ2-3, with D uncertain. The CDR3 is 14 residues long. Germline-derived CDR1 and CDR2 are MDHEN and SYDVKM. The V and J ends lost 3 bases and 2 bases respectively, with 9 bases between them. The CDR3 region has the DNA TGTGCCAGCAGTTTTGGCGGCGACACAGATACGCAGTATTTT. Its protein is CASSFGGDTDTQYF.